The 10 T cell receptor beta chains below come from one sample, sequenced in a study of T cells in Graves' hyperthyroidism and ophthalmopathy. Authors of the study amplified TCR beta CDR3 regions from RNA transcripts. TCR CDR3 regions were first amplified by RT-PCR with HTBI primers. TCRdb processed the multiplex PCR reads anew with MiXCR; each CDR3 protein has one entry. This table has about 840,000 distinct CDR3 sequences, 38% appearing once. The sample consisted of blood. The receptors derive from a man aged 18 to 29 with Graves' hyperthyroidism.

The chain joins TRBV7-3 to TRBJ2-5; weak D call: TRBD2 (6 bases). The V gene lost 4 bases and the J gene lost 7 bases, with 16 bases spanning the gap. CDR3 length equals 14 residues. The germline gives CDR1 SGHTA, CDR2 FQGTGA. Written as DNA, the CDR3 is TGTGCCAGCAGCTCCGACGGGGGTATGGCGACCCAGTACTTC. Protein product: CASSSDGGMATQYF.

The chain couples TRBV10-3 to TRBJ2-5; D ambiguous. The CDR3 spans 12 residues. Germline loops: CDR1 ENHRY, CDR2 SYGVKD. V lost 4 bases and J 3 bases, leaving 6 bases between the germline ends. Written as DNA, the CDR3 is TGTGCCATCAGTGGGTCGAAAGAGACCCAGTACTTC. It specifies CAISGSKETQYF.

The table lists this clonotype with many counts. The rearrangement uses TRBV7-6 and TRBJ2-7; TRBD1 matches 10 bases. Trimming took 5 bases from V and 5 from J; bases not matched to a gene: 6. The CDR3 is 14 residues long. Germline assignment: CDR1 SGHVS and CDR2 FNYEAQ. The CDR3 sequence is CASSRGTGDHEQYF. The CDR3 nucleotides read TGTGCCAGCAGCCGGGGGACAGGGGACCACGAGCAGTACTTC.

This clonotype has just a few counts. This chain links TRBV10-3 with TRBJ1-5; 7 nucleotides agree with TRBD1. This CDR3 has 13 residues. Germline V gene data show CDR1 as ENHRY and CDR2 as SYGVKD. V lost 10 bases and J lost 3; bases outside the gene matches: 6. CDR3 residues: CATGQENNQPQHF. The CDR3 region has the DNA TGTGCCACCGGACAGGAGAACAATCAGCCCCAGCATTTT.

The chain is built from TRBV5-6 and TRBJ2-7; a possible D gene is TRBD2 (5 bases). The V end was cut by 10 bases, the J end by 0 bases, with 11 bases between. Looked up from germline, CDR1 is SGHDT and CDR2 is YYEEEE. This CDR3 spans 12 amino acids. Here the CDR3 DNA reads TGTGCCGGGAGCTTGGCCTCCTACGAGCAGTACTTC. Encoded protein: CAGSLASYEQYF.

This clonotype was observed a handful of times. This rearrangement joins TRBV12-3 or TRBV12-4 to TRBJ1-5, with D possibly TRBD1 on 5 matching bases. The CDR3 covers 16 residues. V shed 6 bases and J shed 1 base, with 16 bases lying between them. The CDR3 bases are TGTGCCAGCAGCCATAGTCGGGGGAACAGCAATCAGCCCCAGCATTTT. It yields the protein CASSHSRGNSNQPQHF.

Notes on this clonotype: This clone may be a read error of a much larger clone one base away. This CDR3 is CASSSPDSFTDKKLFF. In DNA form, the CDR3 reads TGTGCCAGCAGCTCTCCGGACTCTTTTACGGATAAAAAACTGTTTTTT. This rearrangement joins TRBV13 to TRBJ1-4; D is unclear. V was clipped by 4 bases and J by 9 bases, with 21 bases between them. CDR1 and CDR2 (germline): PRHDT, FYEKMQ (reference sequence). CDR3 size: 16 residues.

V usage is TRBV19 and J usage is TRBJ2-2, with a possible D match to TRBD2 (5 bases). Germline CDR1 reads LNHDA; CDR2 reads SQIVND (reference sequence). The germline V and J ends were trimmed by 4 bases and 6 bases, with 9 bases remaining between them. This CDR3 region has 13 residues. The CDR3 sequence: CASSNRDPGELFF. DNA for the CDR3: TGTGCCAGTAGTAACCGGGATCCCGGGGAGCTGTTTTTT.

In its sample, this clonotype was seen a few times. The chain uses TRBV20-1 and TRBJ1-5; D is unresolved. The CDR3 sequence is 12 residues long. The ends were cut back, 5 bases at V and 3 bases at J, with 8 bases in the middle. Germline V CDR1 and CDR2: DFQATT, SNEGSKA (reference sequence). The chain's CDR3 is CSAQTNNQPQHF. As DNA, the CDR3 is TGCAGTGCTCAAACAAACAATCAGCCCCAGCATTTT.

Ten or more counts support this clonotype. Here the CDR3 DNA reads TGTGCCAGCAGCCCGACCCTTTACGAGCAGTACTTC. Protein sequence: CASSPTLYEQYF. The V gene is TRBV14, the J gene TRBJ2-7, with D uncertain. Trimming removed 4 bases from V and 4 bases from J, with 8 bases in between. The germline gives CDR1 SGHDN, CDR2 FVKESK. The CDR3 is 12 residues long.